This passage covers 18 T cell receptor beta chains from one sample sequenced in a study of blood T cell repertoires in COVID-19. Profiling relied on immunoSEQ multiplex PCR, and the TCRdb table lists in-frame clones only, not all of them. The sample holds roughly 300,000 clones, roughly 91% seen once. The sample taken for sequencing was PBMCs or T cells enriched from blood (not recorded which). The receptors stem from a woman aged 40 to 55 with acute COVID-19.

The rearrangement joins TRBV24-1 to TRBJ2-1; 11 bases fit TRBD2. There are 14 residues in the CDR3. Germline CDR1 is KGHDR and CDR2 is SFDVKD. V lost 8 bases, J lost 9 bases, and 8 bases stayed unmatched. The CDR3 DNA is TGTGCCACCACCGGGACTAGCGGTCCGCCTGAGCAGTTCTTC. Protein product: CATTGTSGPPEQFF.

The CDR3 region is CATSDLSVGWGQGSYNEQFF. The CDR3 DNA is TGTGCCACCAGTGATTTGTCGGTGGGGTGGGGACAGGGCTCCTACAATGAGCAGTTCTTC. V and J are TRBV24-1 and TRBJ2-1; 9 positions match TRBD1. Trimming at V came to 0 bases and at J to 0 bases, leaving 11 bases not matched to a gene. This CDR3 spans 20 amino acids. The germline CDR1 and CDR2 sequences are KGHDR and SFDVKD.

The chain uses TRBV6-5 and TRBJ2-6; TRBD1 is a possible D gene (7 bases). CDR3 length: 16 amino acids. The germline V and J ends were trimmed by 4 bases and 4 bases, with 14 bases remaining between them. In germline, CDR1 is MNHEY, CDR2 SVGAGI. This CDR3 reads CASSSIQGRGANVLTF. CDR3 sequence (DNA): TGTGCCAGCAGTTCGATACAGGGGAGGGGGGCCAACGTCCTGACTTTC.

The rearrangement links TRBV21-1 to TRBJ2-3; the table's D call of TRBD2 was not tested on the DNA. TRBV21-1 corresponds to a pseudogene. There are 20 residues in the CDR3. This chain's CDR3 is CASSKEILAGGEPVADTQYF. The CDR3 DNA reads TGTGCCAGCAGCAAAGAGATACTAGCGGGGGGCGAACCGGTCGCAGATACGCAGTATTTT.

This chain joins TRBV4-1 and TRBJ1-4; D ambiguous. Germline V gene data show CDR1 as MGHRA and CDR2 as YSYEKL. V was clipped by 4 bases and J by 3 bases, with 15 bases between them. This CDR3 is 16 amino acids long. The CDR3 DNA sequence: TGCGCCAGCAGCCGCACCGCCGGCGCGGCTAATGAAAAACTGTTTTTT. This encodes CASSRTAGAANEKLFF.

The J gene is TRBJ1-1, the V gene TRBV19, with D tentatively TRBD1 (6 bases). V lost 7 bases and J 0 bases, leaving 18 bases between the germline ends. CDR1 is LNHDA and CDR2 is SQIVND in the germline V gene (reference sequence). This CDR3 has 16 residues. The DNA of the CDR3 is TGTGCCAGTAAGGTCCCCGGGGCAGGGGTGAACACTGAAGCTTTCTTT. Protein: CASKVPGAGVNTEAFF.

The chain uses TRBV2 and TRBJ1-4; D perhaps matches TRBD1 (5 bases). Trimming took off 2 bases at V and 8 bases at J, with 12 bases between the two ends. CDR1 is SNHLY and CDR2 is FYNNEI in the germline V gene. CDR3 length equals 14 residues. CDR3 sequence reads: CASSERAGPEKLFF. In DNA, the CDR3 is TGTGCCAGCAGTGAAAGGGCAGGGCCCGAAAAACTGTTTTTT.

V and J are TRBV27 and TRBJ1-1; a possible D gene is TRBD1 (5 bases). Trimming stripped 2 bases from V and 4 bases from J, with 8 bases between. The germline V gene encodes CDR1 MNHEY and CDR2 SMNVEV (reference sequence). CDR3 size: 13 residues. CDR3 protein: CASSLMQGTEAFF. The CDR3 nucleotides are TGTGCCAGCAGTTTAATGCAGGGCACTGAAGCTTTCTTT.

This chain joins TRBV6-5 and TRBJ1-2, with 8 nucleotides matching TRBD1. With V trimmed by 2 bases and J by 6 bases, 8 bases remained unmatched. This CDR3 has 15 residues. Per germline, CDR1 MNHEY and CDR2 SVGAGI. This CDR3 is CASSYGQGGVDGYTF. Here the CDR3 DNA reads TGTGCCAGCAGTTACGGACAGGGCGGGGTTGATGGCTACACCTTC.

This chain joins TRBV5-1 and TRBJ2-5, with 8 bases fitting TRBD1. Germline trimming cut 4 bases from V and 1 base from J; bases unmatched to any gene: 12. Germline CDR1 SGHRS, CDR2 YFSETQ. This CDR3 spans 17 amino acids. The CDR3 region has the DNA TGCGCCAGCAGCATCGGGAAGGACAGGGTCCTCCAAGAGACCCAGTACTTC. It is translated as CASSIGKDRVLQETQYF.

The V call is TRBV4-1, the J call TRBJ2-2; the match to TRBD2 covers 7 bases. The CDR3 totals 18 residues. Looked up from germline, CDR1 is MGHRA and CDR2 is YSYEKL. Losses at the gene ends were 1 base for V and 2 bases for J; bases not matched to a gene: 10. DNA for the CDR3: TGCGCCAGCAGCCAAGGGTTTGGGGGACTACCTAACACCGGGGAGCTGTTTTTT. Protein: CASSQGFGGLPNTGELFF.

V is TRBV5-5 and J is TRBJ2-5; D is uncertain. Per germline, CDR1 SGHKS and CDR2 YYEKEE (reference sequence). This CDR3 is 15 amino acids long. With 6 bases removed from V and 0 bases from J, the gap between germline ends came to 15 bases. The CDR3 protein is CASTPVGGNQETQYF. DNA of the CDR3: TGTGCCAGCACCCCGGTTGGCGGTAACCAAGAGACCCAGTACTTC. The whole variable domain, remainder taken from reference TRBV5-5 and TRBJ2-5, is DAGVTQSPTHLIKTRGQQVTLRCSPISGHKSVSWYQQVLGQGPQFIFQYYEKEERGRGNFPDRFSARQFPNYSSELNVNALLLGDSALYLCASTPVGGNQETQYFGPGTRLLVL.

This clone has only one observation. The chain employs TRBV19 and TRBJ2-5, with D tentatively TRBD2 (6 bases). CDR3 length equals 15 residues. The V and J ends lost 5 bases and 5 bases respectively, with 18 bases between them. The germline CDR1 and CDR2 sequences are LNHDA and SQIVND (reference sequence). Here the CDR3 DNA reads TGTGCCAGTAGTGCCACTTTCTGGGGGAGGGAGACCCAGTACTTC. Its protein is CASSATFWGRETQYF.

V usage is TRBV28 and J usage is TRBJ1-2; possibly TRBD1 for D (6 bases). Germline lookup yields CDR1 MDHEN and CDR2 SYDVKM. V lost 8 bases and J lost 1, with 14 bases in between. The CDR3 totals 14 residues. The CDR3 DNA reads as TGTGCCAGCCTCGGACAGCTCCGTAACTATGGCTACACCTTC. It specifies CASLGQLRNYGYTF.

This clone was counted a single time. J is TRBJ2-7 and V is TRBV5-1; 8 bases are shared with TRBD1. The V segment lost 4 bases and the J segment 3 bases; nucleotides outside the gene matches: 12. Germline CDR1 reads SGHRS; CDR2 reads YFSETQ. The CDR3 loop spans 16 amino acids. The CDR3 nucleotides are TGCGCCAGCAGCCCCGGTGGTGGGACAGGCGTCTACGAGCAGTACTTC. Its protein is CASSPGGGTGVYEQYF.

The J gene is TRBJ2-1, the V gene TRBV11-3; 8 nucleotides line up with TRBD2. Germline values: CDR1 SGHNT, CDR2 YENEEA. The CDR3 sequence is 15 residues long. V was clipped by 6 bases and J by 8 bases; unmatched bases: 12. CDR3 nucleotides: TGTGCCAGCAGGGGTTGGGGGCGGGAGGACTATGAGCAGTTCTTC. Amino acids: CASRGWGREDYEQFF.

The chain joins TRBV6-1 to TRBJ1-5; D not resolved. This CDR3 region has 18 residues. V was pared by 2 bases and J by 0 bases, with 17 bases between. The germline V gene has CDR1 MNHNS and CDR2 SASEGT. The CDR3 DNA reads as TGTGCCAGCAGTGAAAGCGGTGAGGCAGTTTATAGCAATCAGCCCCAGCATTTT. Its protein is CASSESGEAVYSNQPQHF.

This chain joins TRBV24-1 and TRBJ1-1, with 9 bases fitting TRBD1. There are 16 residues in the CDR3. V lost 2 bases to trimming and J lost 5 bases; unmatched junction nucleotides: 8. Germline lookup yields CDR1 KGHDR and CDR2 SFDVKD. CDR3 amino acids: CATSDSPGTGRTEAFF. In nucleotides, the CDR3 is TGTGCCACCAGTGATTCACCCGGGACAGGGCGGACTGAAGCTTTCTTT.